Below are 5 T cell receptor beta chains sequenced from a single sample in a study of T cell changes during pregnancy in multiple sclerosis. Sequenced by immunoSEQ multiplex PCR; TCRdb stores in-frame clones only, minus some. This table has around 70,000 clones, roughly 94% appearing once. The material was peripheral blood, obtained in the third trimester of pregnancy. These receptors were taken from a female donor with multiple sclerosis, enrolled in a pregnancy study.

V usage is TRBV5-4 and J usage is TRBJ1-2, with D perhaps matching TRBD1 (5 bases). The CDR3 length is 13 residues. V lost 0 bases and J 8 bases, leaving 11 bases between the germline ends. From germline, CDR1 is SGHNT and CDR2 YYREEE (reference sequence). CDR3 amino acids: CASSLVERGGYTF. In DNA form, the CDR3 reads TGTGCCAGCAGCTTGGTCGAAAGGGGAGGCTACACCTTC. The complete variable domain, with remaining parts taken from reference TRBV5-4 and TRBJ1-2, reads ETGVTQSPTHLIKTRGQQVTLRCSSQSGHNTVSWYQQALGQGPQFIFQYYREEENGRGNFPPRFSGLQFPNYSSELNVNALELDDSALYLCASSLVERGGYTFGSGTRLTVV.

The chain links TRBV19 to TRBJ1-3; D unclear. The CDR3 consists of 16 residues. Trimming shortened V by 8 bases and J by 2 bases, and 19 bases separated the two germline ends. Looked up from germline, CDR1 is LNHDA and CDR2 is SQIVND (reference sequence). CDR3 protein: CASRGSALKPGNTIYF. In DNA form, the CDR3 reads TGTGCCAGTCGAGGGTCGGCTCTAAAACCTGGAAACACCATATATTTT.

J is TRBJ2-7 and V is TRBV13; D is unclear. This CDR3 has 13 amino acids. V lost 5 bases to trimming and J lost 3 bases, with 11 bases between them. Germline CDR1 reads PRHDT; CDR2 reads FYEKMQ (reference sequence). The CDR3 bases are TGTGCCAGCAGCACCTATAAGAGCTACGAGCAGTACTTC. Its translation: CASSTYKSYEQYF. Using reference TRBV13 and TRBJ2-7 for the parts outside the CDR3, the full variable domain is AAGVIQSPRHLIKEKRETATLKCYPIPRHDTVYWYQQGPGQDPQFLISFYEKMQSDKGSIPDRFSAQQFSDYHSELNMSSLELGDSALYFCASSTYKSYEQYFGPGTRLTVT.

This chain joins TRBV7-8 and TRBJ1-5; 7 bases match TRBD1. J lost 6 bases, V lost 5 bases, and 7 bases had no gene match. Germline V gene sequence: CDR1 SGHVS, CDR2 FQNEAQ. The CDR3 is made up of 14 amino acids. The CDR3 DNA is TGTGCCAGCAGCCCGGACAGGTTAAGTCAGCCCCAGCATTTT. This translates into CASSPDRLSQPQHF. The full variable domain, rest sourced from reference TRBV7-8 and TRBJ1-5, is GAGVSQSPRYKVAKRGQDVALRCDPISGHVSLFWYQQALGQGPEFLTYFQNEAQLDKSGLPSDRFFAERPEGSVSTLKIQRTQQEDSAVYLCASSPDRLSQPQHFGDGTRLSIL.

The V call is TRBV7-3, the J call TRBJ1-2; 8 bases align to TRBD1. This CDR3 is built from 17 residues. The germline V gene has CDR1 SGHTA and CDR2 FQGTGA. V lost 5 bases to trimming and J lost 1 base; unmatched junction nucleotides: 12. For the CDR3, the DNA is TGTGCCAGCAGCCAAGGGGGACAGGAGCTATTTAACTATGGCTACACCTTC. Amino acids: CASSQGGQELFNYGYTF.